Sequencing of this T cell receptor beta chain was carried out in a study of shared clonotypes between healthy human individuals. Study conclusions and caveats: When naive CD4 clonotypes were compared across several donors, about 4.8% were shared.

Of note for this clone: Its specificity is unknown.

This CDR3 is 13 amino acids long. In germline, CDR1 is MDHEN, CDR2 SYDVKM. Trimming left V 5 bases short and J 8 bases short, with 12 bases between. Sequencing used immunoSEQ multiplex PCR; TCRdb keeps in-frame clones, though not all of them. Of about 1.5 million clones listed, 96% are singletons. This clonotype was sampled from a man younger than 40 in good health. The specimen sequenced was naive CD4+ T cells sorted from blood. This sample's subset: CD45RA+ positively selected. The rearrangement uses TRBV28 and TRBJ1-4; D may be TRBD1 (6 bases). Here the CDR3 DNA reads TGTGCCAGCAGTGCACAGGGTAACGAAAAACTGTTTTTT. Translated, it gives CASSAQGNEKLFF.